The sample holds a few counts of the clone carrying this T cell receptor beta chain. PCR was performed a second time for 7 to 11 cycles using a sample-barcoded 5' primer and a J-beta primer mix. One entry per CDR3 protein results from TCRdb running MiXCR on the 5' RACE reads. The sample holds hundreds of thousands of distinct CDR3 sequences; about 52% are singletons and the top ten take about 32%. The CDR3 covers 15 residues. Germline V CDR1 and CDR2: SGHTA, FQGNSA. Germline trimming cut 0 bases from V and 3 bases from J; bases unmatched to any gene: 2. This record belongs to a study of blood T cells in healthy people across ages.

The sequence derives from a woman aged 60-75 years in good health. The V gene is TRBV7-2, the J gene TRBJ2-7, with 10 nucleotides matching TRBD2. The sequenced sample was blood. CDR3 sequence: CASSLAPSGSYEQYF. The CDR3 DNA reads TGTGCCAGCAGCTTAGCGCCTAGCGGGAGCTACGAGCAGTACTTC.